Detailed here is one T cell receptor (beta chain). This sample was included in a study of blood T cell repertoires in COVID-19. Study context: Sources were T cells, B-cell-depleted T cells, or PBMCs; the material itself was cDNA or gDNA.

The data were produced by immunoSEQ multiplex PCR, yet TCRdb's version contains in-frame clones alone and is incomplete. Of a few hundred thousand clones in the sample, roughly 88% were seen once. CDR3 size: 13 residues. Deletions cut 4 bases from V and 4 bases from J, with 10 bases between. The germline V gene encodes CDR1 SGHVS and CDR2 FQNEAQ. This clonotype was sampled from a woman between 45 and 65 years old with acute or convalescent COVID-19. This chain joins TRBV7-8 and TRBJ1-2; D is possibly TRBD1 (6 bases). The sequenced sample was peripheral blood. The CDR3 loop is CASSSGQFYGYTF. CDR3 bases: TGTGCCAGCAGCTCCGGACAGTTCTATGGCTACACCTTC.